This T cell receptor beta chain was sequenced during a study of cytomegalovirus exposure and HLA in healthy donors. The CDR3 spans 15 residues. Germline V gene data show CDR1 as LGHNT and CDR2 as FRNRAP. With V trimmed by 6 bases and J by 3 bases, 8 bases remained unmatched. As to this clone: Its antigen is undetermined.

Findings of the study overall: The study listed approximately 160 cytomegalovirus-associated TCR beta chains. Earlier results showed most TCR beta V segments being productive about 87% or about 30% of the time. The study had only CMV serostatus as immune exposure information. In a later analysis, compared with equally common non-associated chains, HLA-associated beta chains were more expanded.

The PCR used 60 Vbeta and 13 Jbeta primers. TCRdb's copy holds only in-frame clones and misses some; the assay was immunoSEQ multiplex PCR. The data contain approximately 190,000 clones, 81% of them seen just once; the ten biggest clones take up over 3.5%. The genes are TRBV12-5 and TRBJ1-1, with 9 bases identical to TRBD1. The receptor was isolated from a man over 45 in good health and CMV-seronegative. Sequences were obtained from PBMCs. The CDR3 loop is CASGLTGGIDTEAFF. CDR3 in DNA: TGTGCTAGTGGGTTGACAGGGGGGATTGACACTGAAGCTTTCTTT.